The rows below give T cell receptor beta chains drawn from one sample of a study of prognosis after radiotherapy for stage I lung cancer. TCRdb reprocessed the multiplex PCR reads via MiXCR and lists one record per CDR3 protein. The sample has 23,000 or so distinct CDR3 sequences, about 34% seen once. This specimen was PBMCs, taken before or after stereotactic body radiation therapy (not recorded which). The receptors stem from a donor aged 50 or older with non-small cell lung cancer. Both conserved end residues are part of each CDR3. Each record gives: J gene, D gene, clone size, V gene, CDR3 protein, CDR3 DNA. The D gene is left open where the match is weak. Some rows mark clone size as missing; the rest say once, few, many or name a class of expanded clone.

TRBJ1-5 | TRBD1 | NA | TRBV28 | CASSLGQGWVQPQHF | TGTGCCAGCAGTTTAGGACAGGGATGGGTTCAGCCCCAGCATTTT
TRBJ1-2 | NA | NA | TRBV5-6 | CASTVGGAGGHTF | TGTGCCAGCACCGTAGGGGGGGCTGGGGGCCACACCTTC
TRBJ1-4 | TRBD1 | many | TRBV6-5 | CASSYSQPGQSNEKLFF | TGTGCCAGCAGTTACTCGCAACCGGGACAGTCTAATGAAAAACTGTTTTTT
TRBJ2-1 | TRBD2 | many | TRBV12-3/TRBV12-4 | CASSLPRLANNEQFF | TGTGCCAGCAGTTTACCAAGACTAGCCAACAATGAGCAGTTCTTC
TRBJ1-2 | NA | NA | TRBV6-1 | CASTRSGWENYGYTF | TGTGCCAGCACCCGGTCGGGTTGGGAAAACTATGGCTACACCTTC
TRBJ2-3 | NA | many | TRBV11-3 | CASSWRGTDTQYF | TGTGCCAGCAGCTGGCGGGGAACGGATACGCAGTATTTT
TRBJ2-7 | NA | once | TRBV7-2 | CASSFQAAQEQYF | TGTGCCAGCAGCTTTCAGGCAGCGCAAGAGCAGTACTTC
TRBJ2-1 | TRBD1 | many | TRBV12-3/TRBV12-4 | CASSPTGGMDYNEQFF | TGTGCCAGCAGCCCCACAGGGGGCATGGATTACAATGAGCAGTTCTTC
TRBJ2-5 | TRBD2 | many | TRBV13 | CASSRAGGDQETQYF | TGTGCCAGCAGCCGAGCGGGAGGGGATCAAGAGACCCAGTACTTC
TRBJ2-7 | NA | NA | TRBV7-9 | CASSRVEFGEQYF | TGTGCCAGCAGCCGGGTGGAGTTTGGGGAGCAGTACTTC
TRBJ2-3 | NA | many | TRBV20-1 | CSAPYGGPEADTQYF | TGCAGTGCCCCCTATGGAGGGCCGGAGGCAGATACGCAGTATTTT
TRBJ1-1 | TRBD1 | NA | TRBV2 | CASRTGTGLSEAFF | TGTGCCAGCAGAACCGGGACAGGGCTCAGTGAAGCTTTCTTT
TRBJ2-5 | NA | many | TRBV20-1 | CSASDSPGAQYF | TGCAGTGCTAGCGATAGCCCCGGGGCCCAGTACTTC
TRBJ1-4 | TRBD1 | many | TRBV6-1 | CASKRTGTAEKLFF | TGTGCCAGCAAGAGGACAGGGACGGCTGAAAAACTGTTTTTT
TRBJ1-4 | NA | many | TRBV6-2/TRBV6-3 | CASSYFFGFGEKLFF | TGTGCCAGCAGTTACTTTTTTGGGTTTGGGGAAAAACTGTTTTTT
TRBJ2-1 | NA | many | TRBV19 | CASSSGVIGEQFF | TGTGCCAGTAGCTCGGGGGTGATCGGTGAGCAGTTCTTC
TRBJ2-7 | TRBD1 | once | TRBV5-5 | CASSLAGQGLSYEQYF | TGTGCCAGCAGCTTAGCCGGACAGGGGCTCTCCTACGAGCAGTACTTC
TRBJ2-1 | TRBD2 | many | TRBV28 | CASSSYSGMGDEQFF | TGTGCCAGCAGCTCGTATAGCGGGATGGGGGATGAGCAGTTCTTC
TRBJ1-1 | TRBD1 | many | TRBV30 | CAQDRALSTEAFF | TGTGCCCAAGACAGGGCCCTGAGCACTGAAGCTTTCTTT
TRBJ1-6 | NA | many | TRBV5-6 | CASSLRTFFSSYNSPLHF | TGTGCCAGCAGCTTACGGACCTTCTTCAGCTCCTATAATTCACCCCTCCACTTT
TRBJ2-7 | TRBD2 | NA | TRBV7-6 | CASSFSGSSGEQYF | TGTGCCAGCAGCTTCAGCGGGAGTTCCGGGGAGCAGTACTTC
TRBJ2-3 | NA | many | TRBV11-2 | CASSPVGGGISTDTQYF | TGTGCCAGCAGCCCCGTCGGAGGGGGGATTAGCACAGATACGCAGTATTTT
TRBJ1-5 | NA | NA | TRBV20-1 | CSVRRRDQPQHF | TGCAGTGTCAGGCGTAGGGATCAGCCCCAGCATTTT
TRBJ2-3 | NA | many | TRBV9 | CASSFRSLGSDTQYF | TGTGCCAGCAGCTTCCGGAGTTTAGGTTCAGATACGCAGTATTTT
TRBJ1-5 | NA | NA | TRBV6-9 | CASSYWESNQPQHF | TGTGCCAGCAGTTATTGGGAGTCGAATCAGCCCCAGCATTTT
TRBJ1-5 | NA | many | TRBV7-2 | CASSFTGMRQPQHF | TGTGCCAGCAGCTTCACAGGGATGCGTCAGCCCCAGCATTTT
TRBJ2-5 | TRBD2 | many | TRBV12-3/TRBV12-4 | CASMAGGTAETQYF | TGTGCCAGCATGGCGGGGGGGACAGCTGAGACCCAGTACTTC
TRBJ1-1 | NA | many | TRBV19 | CASSKRDTEAFF | TGTGCCAGTAGTAAGAGGGACACTGAAGCTTTCTTT
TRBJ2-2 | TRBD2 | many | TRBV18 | CASPTTSGRPTKNTGELFF | TGTGCCAGCCCTACGACTAGCGGGAGGCCCACCAAGAACACCGGGGAGCTGTTTTTT
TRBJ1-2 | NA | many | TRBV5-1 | CASSLRDSLVGYTF | TGCGCCAGCAGCTTGAGAGACAGCCTAGTTGGCTACACCTTC
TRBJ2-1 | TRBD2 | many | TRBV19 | CASSIDTGRMYNEQFF | TGTGCCAGTAGTATAGATACCGGGAGGATGTACAATGAGCAGTTCTTC
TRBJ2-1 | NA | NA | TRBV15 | CATSRKRWAYNEQFF | TGTGCCACCAGCAGAAAACGTTGGGCCTACAATGAGCAGTTCTTC
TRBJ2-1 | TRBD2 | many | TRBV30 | CAWSKTGGVNEQFF | TGTGCCTGGAGTAAGACGGGGGGGGTCAATGAGCAGTTCTTC
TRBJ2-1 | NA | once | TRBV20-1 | CSAPAPRTWDEQFF | TGCAGTGCTCCTGCCCCTCGGACATGGGATGAGCAGTTCTTC
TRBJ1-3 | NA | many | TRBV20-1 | CSGSSSGNTIYF | TGCAGTGGGAGTAGCTCTGGAAACACCATATATTTT
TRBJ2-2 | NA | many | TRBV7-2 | CASSLVARARLANTGELFF | TGTGCCAGCAGCTTAGTAGCTCGGGCCCGTCTCGCGAACACCGGGGAGCTGTTTTTT
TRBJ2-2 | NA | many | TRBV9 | CASSAVGGPGTGELFF | TGTGCCAGCAGCGCGGTGGGGGGCCCGGGCACCGGGGAGCTGTTTTTT
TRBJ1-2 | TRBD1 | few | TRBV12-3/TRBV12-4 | CASTDRERDYGYTF | TGTGCCAGCACCGACAGGGAGAGGGACTATGGCTACACCTTC
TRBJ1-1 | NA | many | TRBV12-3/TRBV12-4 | CASSSEGRNTEAFF | TGTGCCAGCAGCTCGGAGGGGAGGAACACTGAAGCTTTCTTT
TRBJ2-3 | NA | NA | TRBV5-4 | CASSLGTRGGGTDTQYF | TGTGCCAGCAGCTTGGGGACTAGGGGGGGGGGCACAGATACGCAGTATTTT
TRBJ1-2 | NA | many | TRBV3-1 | CASSQAGSGYTF | TGTGCCAGCAGCCAAGCAGGGTCCGGCTACACCTTC
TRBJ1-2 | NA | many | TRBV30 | CAWDDRSVDYGYTF | TGTGCCTGGGATGACCGATCAGTGGACTATGGCTACACCTTC